This entry lists 29 T cell receptor beta chains sequenced from one sample in a study of cytomegalovirus exposure and HLA in healthy donors. PCR employed 60 Vbeta and 13 Jbeta primers. TCRdb keeps only in-frame clones here, not all; method: immunoSEQ multiplex PCR. The sample records around 80,000 clones, more than 50% being singletons. Sequencing used PBMCs. All receptors come from a male donor in good health and CMV-seropositive.

The chain is built from TRBV5-6 and TRBJ2-1; 10 positions match TRBD1. From germline, CDR1 is SGHDT and CDR2 YYEEEE. This CDR3 is built from 16 residues. V dropped 3 bases and J dropped 4; count of bases not matched to a gene: 7. The CDR3 protein is CASSSDRGRGYNEQFF. In nucleotides, the CDR3 is TGTGCCAGCAGCTCCGACAGGGGGCGGGGGTACAATGAGCAGTTCTTC.

This clone was picked up a small number of times. The chain recombines TRBV11-2 with TRBJ2-1; 8 bases align to TRBD2. CDR1 is SGHAT and CDR2 is FQNNGV in the germline V gene. This CDR3 has 17 amino acids. V shed 2 bases and J 0 bases; nucleotides not matched to a gene: 6. The CDR3: CASSLSGLAGSYNEQFF. The CDR3 DNA reads as TGTGCCAGCAGCTTATCCGGACTAGCAGGCTCCTACAATGAGCAGTTCTTC.

The V call is TRBV9, the J call TRBJ2-7, with D possibly matching TRBD1 (8 bases). V was cut by 2 bases and J by 12 bases, with 21 bases left in between. Germline values: CDR1 SGDLS, CDR2 YYNGEE. CDR3 size: 14 residues. The DNA for the CDR3 is TGTGCCAGCAGCGTTGCCGACAGGGGACTATCTAGGTACTTC. Residues: CASSVADRGLSRYF.

V usage is TRBV5-1 and J usage is TRBJ2-1; D may be TRBD2 (5 bases). CDR3 length: 14 amino acids. Deletions cut 0 bases from V and 8 bases from J, with 12 bases between. Germline loops: CDR1 SGHRS, CDR2 YFSETQ. The CDR3 DNA reads as TGCGCCAGCAGCTTGGGTGCGGCCGGGGATGAGCAGTTCTTC. It yields the protein CASSLGAAGDEQFF.

This clone has a handful of counts. V and J are TRBV6-6 and TRBJ1-5; 7 nucleotides agree with TRBD1. Trimming took 5 bases from V and 6 from J; bases not matched to a gene: 7. CDR1 and CDR2 (germline): MNHNY, SVGAGI (reference sequence). The CDR3 runs to 14 residues. CDR3 coding DNA: TGTGCCAGCAGTAAGGGGGCGACTGGTCAGCCCCAGCATTTT. It specifies CASSKGATGQPQHF.

The chain combines TRBV6-5 with TRBJ2-7, with D unclear. Trimming cost V 9 bases and J 7 bases, with 10 bases left between them. The length of the CDR3 is 10 residues. The germline V gene encodes CDR1 MNHEY and CDR2 SVGAGI. Written as DNA, the CDR3 is TGTGCCAGACCTCGGAGAGAGCAGTACTTC. This codes for CARPRREQYF.

The chain uses TRBV14 and TRBJ1-1, with D possibly TRBD1 on 5 matching bases. Germline CDR1 reads SGHDN; CDR2 reads FVKESK. This CDR3 has 14 amino acids. Trimming removed 2 bases from V and 4 bases from J, with 11 bases in between. The CDR3 DNA reads TGTGCCAGCAGCCAAAGGGGTTTGGTCACTGAAGCTTTCTTT. This codes for CASSQRGLVTEAFF. Drawing the rest from reference TRBV14 and TRBJ1-1, the complete variable domain is EAGVTQFPSHSVIEKGQTVTLRCDPISGHDNLYWYRRVMGKEIKFLLHFVKESKQDESGMPNNRFLAERTGGTYSTLKVQPAELEDSGVYFCASSQRGLVTEAFFGQGTRLTVV.

The rearrangement links TRBV2 to TRBJ2-1; D is uncertain. The CDR3 is 13 residues long. Trimming took off 3 bases at V and 7 bases at J, with 10 bases between the two ends. CDR1 SNHLY and CDR2 FYNNEI come from the germline V gene. The CDR3 nucleotides are TGTGCCAGCAGTGACTCCCCGCGGAATGAGCAGTTCTTC. Protein product: CASSDSPRNEQFF.

The chain combines TRBV28 with TRBJ2-7; 12 bases agree with TRBD1. This CDR3 contains 16 residues. Germline V lookup: CDR1 MDHEN, CDR2 SYDVKM. The V and J ends lost 3 bases and 12 bases, in that order; junction bases with no gene match: 15. This CDR3 is CASSFPGQGARSGLYF. The CDR3 region has the DNA TGTGCCAGCAGTTTTCCGGGACAGGGGGCCCGGAGCGGGTTGTACTTC.

This clone was seen more than once but under ten times. The germline gene is not matched at one end of the junction; a read error may be the cause. The CDR3 DNA follows: TGTGCTAGCAGCTTAGACAGGGTGTCCTACGAGCAGTACTTC. Protein: CASSLDRVSYEQYF. The chain is built from TRBV7-7 and TRBJ2-7, with 7 bases that match TRBD1. The CDR3 is 14 residues long. The germline gives CDR1 SSHAT, CDR2 FNYEAQ (reference sequence).

This clone was detected only a few times. The rearrangement joins TRBV9 to TRBJ2-1, with 12 bases lining up with TRBD2. With V trimmed by 3 bases and J by 7 bases, 8 bases remained unmatched. The CDR3 extends over 16 amino acids. Germline assignment: CDR1 SGDLS and CDR2 YYNGEE. The CDR3 is CASSERGLAGFNEQFF. The DNA of the CDR3 is TGTGCCAGCAGCGAGCGGGGACTAGCGGGTTTTAATGAGCAGTTCTTC.

The chain combines TRBV7-9 with TRBJ2-3; 10 bases align to TRBD2. Germline trimming cut 5 bases from V and 1 base from J; bases unmatched to any gene: 3. CDR3 size: 15 residues. In germline, CDR1 is SEHNR, CDR2 FQNEAQ (reference sequence). CDR3 region: CASSRTSGGTDTQYF. CDR3 bases: TGTGCCAGCAGCCGTACTAGCGGGGGCACAGATACGCAGTATTTT.

The chain uses TRBV4-1 and TRBJ2-5; D gene unclear. The CDR3 extends over 12 amino acids. CDR1 MGHRA and CDR2 YSYEKL come from the germline V gene. Trimming left V 6 bases short and J 11 bases short, with 16 bases between. The DNA of the CDR3 is TGCGCCAGCAGTCCTACCCTAGGTAGGCAGTACTTC. Translation: CASSPTLGRQYF.

This chain links TRBV4-2 with TRBJ2-2; D is perhaps TRBD2 (5 bases). The V end lost 1 base, the J end lost 5 bases, and 8 bases lay between the germline ends. The germline CDR1 and CDR2 sequences are LGHNA and YNFKEQ. This CDR3 spans 14 amino acids. CDR3 in amino acids: CASSQARGTGELFF. The CDR3 DNA reads TGTGCCAGCAGCCAAGCACGGGGAACCGGGGAGCTGTTTTTT.

J is TRBJ2-7 and V is TRBV7-2, with a weak D call TRBD1 (5 bases). The CDR3 covers 15 residues. The V and J ends lost 1 base and 2 bases respectively, with 12 bases between them. CDR1 and CDR2 from the germline V gene are SGHTA and FQGNSA. Here the CDR3 reads CASSLGFRQTYEQYF. Written as DNA, the CDR3 is TGTGCCAGCAGCTTAGGATTCAGACAGACCTACGAGCAGTACTTC. Full variable domain (outside the CDR3, taken from reference TRBV7-2 and TRBJ2-7): GAGVSQSPSNKVTEKGKDVELRCDPISGHTALYWYRQSLGQGLEFLIYFQGNSAPDKSGLPSDRFSAERTGGSVSTLTIQRTQQEDSAVYLCASSLGFRQTYEQYFGPGTRLTVT.

This rearrangement joins TRBV30 to TRBJ1-5; weak D call: TRBD1 (6 bases). Germline-derived CDR1 and CDR2 are GTSNPN and SVGIG (reference sequence). With 5 bases removed from V and 3 bases from J, the gap between germline ends came to 20 bases. This CDR3 spans 16 amino acids. CDR3 coding DNA: TGTGCCTGGGGGAAGGGGTCAGGGGCCTACAATCAGCCCCAGCATTTT. Protein product: CAWGKGSGAYNQPQHF. Filled out from reference TRBV30 and TRBJ1-5, the complete variable domain reads SQTIHQWPATLVQPVGSPLSLECTVEGTSNPNLYWYRQAAGRGLQLLFYSVGIGQISSEVPQNLSASRPQDRQFILSSKKLLLSDSGFYLCAWGKGSGAYNQPQHFGDGTRLSIL.

The chain combines TRBV5-1 with TRBJ1-3; 8 bases are a match to TRBD1. The J segment lost 6 bases and the V segment lost 4 bases, leaving 9 bases of the junction unmatched. The V gene's germline CDR1 is SGHRS and CDR2 YFSETQ. The CDR3 loop spans 15 amino acids. The DNA for the CDR3 is TGCGCCAGCAGCACCAATCCAGGGGGCAAAAACACCATATATTTT. It yields the protein CASSTNPGGKNTIYF. Full variable domain (rest looked up from reference TRBV5-1 and TRBJ1-3): KAGVTQTPRYLIKTRGQQVTLSCSPISGHRSVSWYQQTPGQGLQFLFEYFSETQRNKGNFPGRFSGRQFSNSRSEMNVSTLELGDSALYLCASSTNPGGKNTIYFGEGSWLTVV.

This sequence joins TRBV28 and TRBJ2-1; 10 nucleotides line up with TRBD2. J gave up 7 bases and V 3 bases, and 9 bases lay outside the gene matches. This CDR3 spans 16 amino acids. Germline V gene sequence: CDR1 MDHEN, CDR2 SYDVKM. The CDR3 loop is CASSFASGSPLNEQFF. CDR3 in DNA: TGTGCCAGCAGTTTCGCTAGCGGGAGTCCTTTGAATGAGCAGTTCTTC. Combining the CDR3 with reference TRBV28 and TRBJ2-1 gives the whole variable domain DVKVTQSSRYLVKRTGEKVFLECVQDMDHENMFWYRQDPGLGLRLIYFSYDVKMKEKGDIPEGYSVSREKKERFSLILESASTNQTSMYLCASSFASGSPLNEQFFGPGTRLTVL.

This clone was picked up a small number of times. J is TRBJ1-2 and V is TRBV28; tentative D call: TRBD1 (6 bases). Per the germline V gene, CDR1 is MDHEN and CDR2 is SYDVKM. This CDR3 is 13 amino acids long. Trimming cost V 7 bases and J 4 bases, with 13 bases left between them. The CDR3 DNA follows: TGTGCCAGCAAGGACACAGGGAGCTATGGCTACACCTTC. Translated: CASKDTGSYGYTF.

The chain joins TRBV2 to TRBJ2-5; TRBD1 might be the D (5 bases). V dropped 5 bases and J dropped 5 bases, with 21 bases sitting between them. CDR1 and CDR2 from the germline V gene are SNHLY and FYNNEI. The length of the CDR3 is 16 residues. CDR3: CASSYPTDSLAETQYF. In nucleotides, the CDR3 is TGTGCCAGCAGTTACCCTACTGACAGCCTGGCGGAGACCCAGTACTTC. The full variable domain, its missing parts supplied by reference TRBV2 and TRBJ2-5, is EPEVTQTPSHQVTQMGQEVILRCVPISNHLYFYWYRQILGQKVEFLVSFYNNEISEKSEIFDDQFSVERPDGSNFTLKIRSTKLEDSAMYFCASSYPTDSLAETQYFGPGTRLLVL.

The rearrangement joins TRBV15 to TRBJ2-5; D might be TRBD1 (5 bases). The germline V gene has CDR1 LNHNV and CDR2 YYDKDF (reference sequence). Trimming took 0 bases from V and 2 from J, leaving 10 bases between them. This CDR3 region has 15 residues. CDR3 region: CATSRDHPGQETQYF. The CDR3 DNA reads as TGTGCCACCAGCAGAGATCATCCAGGGCAAGAGACCCAGTACTTC.

The chain combines TRBV10-3 with TRBJ2-7; 9 positions match TRBD1. Germline assignment: CDR1 ENHRY and CDR2 SYGVKD. The CDR3 has 18 amino acids. V trimming: 2 bases; J trimming: 3 bases; junction bases outside the gene matches: 14. CDR3 nucleotides: TGTGCCATCAGTGAGCCCCGGGACAGGGACGTTTTGGTCTACGAGCAGTACTTC. Encoded protein: CAISEPRDRDVLVYEQYF.

This chain uses TRBV28 with TRBJ1-1; 7 nucleotides align to TRBD1. J lost 1 base, V lost 6 bases, and 14 bases had no gene match. CDR1 is MDHEN and CDR2 is SYDVKM in the germline V gene. The CDR3 is made up of 17 amino acids. CDR3 in amino acids: CASSLAWAGTANTEAFF. The CDR3 DNA sequence: TGTGCCAGCAGCTTGGCCTGGGCCGGGACAGCGAACACTGAAGCTTTCTTT.

The chain recombines TRBV5-3 with TRBJ2-4, with a weak D call TRBD1 (5 bases). TRBV5-3 is reported as an ORF; its role is uncertain. CDR3 length: 17 amino acids. V gave up 1 base and J gave up 0 bases, with 14 bases separating them. The CDR3 region is CARSLRTRRLAKNIQYF. CDR3 nucleotides: TGTGCCAGAAGCTTGCGGACACGGAGACTAGCCAAAAACATTCAGTACTTC.

CDR3 bases: TGTGCCAGCAGGACCCAGGGGCCTCATGGCTACACCTTC. This sequence encodes CASRTQGPHGYTF. This sequence joins TRBV7-2 and TRBJ1-2; perhaps TRBD1 as D (6 bases). Deletions cut 6 bases from V and 6 bases from J, with 14 bases between. Looked up from germline, CDR1 is SGHTA and CDR2 is FQGNSA. The CDR3 spans 13 residues.

The chain couples TRBV6-5 to TRBJ2-3; D is possibly TRBD2 (6 bases). This CDR3 has 12 amino acids. V gave up 6 bases and J gave up 6 bases, with 10 bases separating them. Germline V gene lookup returns CDR1 MNHEY and CDR2 SVGAGI. The CDR3 spells CASRGSGDTQYF. CDR3 nucleotides: TGTGCCAGCAGGGGAAGCGGGGATACGCAGTATTTT.

The chain recombines TRBV5-6 with TRBJ2-2; 8 bases fit TRBD1. V shed 5 bases, J shed 0 bases, and the junction held 0 bases outside the gene matches. This CDR3 contains 14 residues. Germline assignment: CDR1 SGHDT and CDR2 YYEEEE. DNA of the CDR3: TGTGCCAGCAGGGACAGGGCGAACACCGGGGAGCTGTTTTTT. This sequence encodes CASRDRANTGELFF. The complete variable domain, with remaining parts taken from reference TRBV5-6 and TRBJ2-2, reads DAGVTQSPTHLIKTRGQQVTLRCSPKSGHDTVSWYQQALGQGPQFIFQYYEEEERQRGNFPDRFSGHQFPNYSSELNVNALLLGDSALYLCASRDRANTGELFFGEGSRLTVL.

The chain employs TRBV5-1 and TRBJ2-2; 12 nucleotides match TRBD1. CDR1 and CDR2 (germline): SGHRS, YFSETQ. CDR3 length equals 15 residues. The J segment lost 7 bases and the V segment lost 4 bases, leaving 5 bases of the junction unmatched. The CDR3 protein is CASSEGQGAFGELFF. In nucleotides, the CDR3 is TGCGCCAGCAGCGAGGGACAGGGGGCATTCGGGGAGCTGTTTTTT.

Only one count was recorded for this clone. The V call is TRBV2, the J call TRBJ1-4, with 8 positions matching TRBD1. V lost 3 bases, J lost 7 bases, and 10 bases stayed unmatched. This CDR3 is 16 amino acids long. CDR1 and CDR2 from the germline V gene are SNHLY and FYNNEI. CDR3 DNA: TGTGCCAGCAGTGATAGGAGGACAGGGTCGGGTGAAAAACTGTTTTTT. Residues: CASSDRRTGSGEKLFF.